This T cell receptor beta chain was sequenced during a study of beta chain features in type 1 diabetes. The study, taken as a whole, reports: Any HLA type influence on TCRB rearrangement was left unresolved here. In all four CD4+ subsets, TCRB CDR3 length was significantly, moderately reduced in type 1 diabetes. Relative to healthy donors, patients appeared to have naive, central memory and Treg TCRB repertoires that were more similar.

Concerning this clone: No antigen is known for it.

The entirety of the isolated RNA underwent reverse transcription, so expressed TCRB transcripts were sequenced. Repertoires were generated with immunoSEQ multiplex PCR, while TCRdb's copy carries only in-frame clones and drops some. Among 300,000 to 400,000 clones listed, roughly 9.8% were seen once. Over 95% purity was reached by all sorted populations. Trimming took 4 bases from V and 6 from J, leaving 10 bases between them. The CDR3 runs to 12 residues. Germline values: CDR1 GTSNPN, CDR2 SVGIG (reference sequence). The chain uses TRBV30 and TRBJ2-1; no definite D call. This clonotype was obtained from a man aged 30 to 45 with type 1 diabetes. Sequenced: central memory CD4+ T cells from blood. The CDR3 nucleotides are TGTGCCTGGAATGCCTATAGCAATGAGCAGTTCTTC. The encoded protein is CAWNAYSNEQFF.